Presented here are 11 T cell receptor beta chains from one specimen sequenced in a study of blood T cell repertoires in COVID-19 (TCRdb year 2020). The library was built by means of the immunoSEQ multiplex PCR assay. TCRdb stores this immuneACCESS table with in-frame sequences only. Part of the clones is absent; in the studies checked, under half of the shortfall reflects unresolved V genes, and no reason is known for the rest. The sample data list about 42,000 clones, and roughly nine tenths of these were observed just once. The biggest ten clones account for about 20% of the sample. Source material: peripheral blood. These receptors were obtained from a man in his 70s with active COVID-19.

The chain recombines TRBV29-1 with TRBJ2-7, with TRBD2 matching 9 bases. This CDR3 spans 15 amino acids. Germline values: CDR1 SQVTM, CDR2 ANQGSEA. With 7 bases clipped from V and 5 bases from J, the junction kept 15 bases outside the gene matches. The CDR3 DNA sequence: TGCAGCGCTCAACATCGCGGGGGGGGCTCGAACGAGCAGTACTTC. Residues: CSAQHRGGGSNEQYF.

The chain uses TRBV7-2 and TRBJ1-6; D is unresolved. Trimming took off 1 base at V and 7 bases at J, with 14 bases between the two ends. Germline assignment: CDR1 SGHTA and CDR2 FQGNSA. This CDR3 is 16 amino acids long. CDR3 amino acids: CASSLGPPGGNSPLHF. CDR3 nucleotides: TGTGCCAGCAGCTTAGGGCCTCCAGGTGGCAATTCACCCCTCCACTTT.

The chain recombines TRBV5-6 with TRBJ1-6, with TRBD1 as a possible D gene (5 bases). V lost 0 bases and J lost 1, with 17 bases in between. This CDR3 has 19 amino acids. CDR1 and CDR2 (germline): SGHDT, YYEEEE. The CDR3 sequence is CASSLGPGGSGSYNSPLHF. The CDR3 region has the DNA TGTGCCAGCAGCTTGGGCCCGGGGGGGTCAGGATCCTATAATTCACCCCTCCACTTT.

V gene TRBV6-5 combines with J gene TRBJ2-3; 8 nucleotides match TRBD2. V lost 5 bases and J lost 5; bases outside the gene matches: 6. The germline V gene encodes CDR1 MNHEY and CDR2 SVGAGI. The CDR3 spans 14 residues. CDR3 amino acids: CASSPREAIDTQYF. For the CDR3, the DNA is TGTGCCAGCAGTCCGCGGGAGGCTATAGATACGCAGTATTTT.

V and J are TRBV4-3 and TRBJ2-3; D ambiguous. Looked up from germline, CDR1 is LGHNA and CDR2 is YSLEER. The CDR3 is 15 amino acids. The V and J ends lost 0 bases and 3 bases respectively, with 10 bases between them. Written as DNA, the CDR3 is TGCGCCAGCAGCCAAGAGTCAACTTCTACAGATACGCAGTATTTT. It encodes CASSQESTSTDTQYF.

The rearrangement uses TRBV5-1 and TRBJ2-7, with D uncertain. V gave up 0 bases and J gave up 5 bases, with 15 bases separating them. The CDR3 loop spans 15 amino acids. Germline V lookup: CDR1 SGHRS, CDR2 YFSETQ. CDR3 protein: CASSLVPLTKDEQYF. The CDR3 DNA reads TGCGCCAGCAGCTTGGTCCCCTTGACAAAGGACGAGCAGTACTTC.

The gene calls are TRBV7-9 and TRBJ2-3; 9 bases are shared with TRBD2. This CDR3 is 17 amino acids long. Germline CDR1 reads SEHNR; CDR2 reads FQNEAQ (reference sequence). The trim removed 1 base at V and 2 bases at J, leaving 7 bases unmatched. Here the CDR3 DNA reads TGTGCCAGCAGCTTAGACTTAGCGGGGGTGTACACAGATACGCAGTATTTT. It specifies CASSLDLAGVYTDTQYF.

The CDR3 DNA is TGTGCCAGCTCACCCCGGTTGAATGAGCAGTTCTTC. Protein sequence: CASSPRLNEQFF. The rearrangement uses TRBV18 and TRBJ2-1; D unclear. Germline values: CDR1 KGHSH, CDR2 LQKENI. V lost 3 bases and J 7 bases, leaving 7 bases between the germline ends. This CDR3 comprises 12 residues.

The chain has TRBV9 and TRBJ2-5; TRBD2 is a possible D gene (6 bases). V gave up 0 bases and J gave up 0 bases, with 12 bases separating them. Germline lookup yields CDR1 SGDLS and CDR2 YYNGEE. The CDR3 runs to 16 residues. The chain's CDR3 is CASSVAEGWYQETQYF. In DNA, the CDR3 is TGTGCCAGCAGCGTAGCGGAGGGCTGGTACCAAGAGACCCAGTACTTC.

The chain uses TRBV19 and TRBJ1-5, with D tentatively TRBD1 (6 bases). Trimming removed 7 bases at V and 7 bases at J, with 14 bases between. The CDR3 loop spans 13 amino acids. Germline assignment: CDR1 LNHDA and CDR2 SQIVND (reference sequence). This chain's CDR3 is CASKLQGSQPQHF. For the CDR3, the DNA is TGTGCCAGTAAATTACAGGGATCACAGCCCCAGCATTTT. Full variable domain (missing parts from reference TRBV19 and TRBJ1-5): DGGITQSPKYLFRKEGQNVTLSCEQNLNHDAMYWYRQDPGQGLRLIYYSQIVNDFQKGDIAEGYSVSREKKESFPLTVTSAQKNPTAFYLCASKLQGSQPQHFGDGTRLSIL.

The table lists this clone with a count of one. The gene calls are TRBV10-3 and TRBJ2-7; 11 nucleotides align to TRBD2. Unmatched junction bases numbered 15, after V lost 5 bases and J lost 0 bases. CDR1 is ENHRY, CDR2 SYGVKD, per germline. The CDR3 runs 19 residues. DNA for the CDR3: TGTGCCATCAGTCGGGGACTAGCGGCATCACGCCCCAGCTCCTACGAGCAGTACTTC. Its translation: CAISRGLAASRPSSYEQYF.